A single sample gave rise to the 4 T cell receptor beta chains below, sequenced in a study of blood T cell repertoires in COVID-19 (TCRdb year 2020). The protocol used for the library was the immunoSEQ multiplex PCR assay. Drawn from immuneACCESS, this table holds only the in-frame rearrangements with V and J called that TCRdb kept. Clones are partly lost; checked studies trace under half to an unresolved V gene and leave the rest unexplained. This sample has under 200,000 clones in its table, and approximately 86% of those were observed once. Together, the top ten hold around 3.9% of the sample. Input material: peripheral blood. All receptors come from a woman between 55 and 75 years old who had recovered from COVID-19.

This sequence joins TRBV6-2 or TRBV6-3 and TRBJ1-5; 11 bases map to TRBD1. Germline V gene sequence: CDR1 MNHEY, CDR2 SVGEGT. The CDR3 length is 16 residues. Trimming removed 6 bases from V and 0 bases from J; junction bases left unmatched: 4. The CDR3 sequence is CASSGTGGGSNQPQHF. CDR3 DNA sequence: TGTGCCAGCAGCGGGACAGGGGGTGGTAGCAATCAGCCCCAGCATTTT.

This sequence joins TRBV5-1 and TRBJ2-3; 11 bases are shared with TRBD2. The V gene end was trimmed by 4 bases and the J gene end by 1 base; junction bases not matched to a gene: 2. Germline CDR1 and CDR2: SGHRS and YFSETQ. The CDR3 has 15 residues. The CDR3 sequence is CASSATSGGTDTQYF. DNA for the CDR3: TGCGCCAGCAGCGCGACTAGCGGGGGCACAGATACGCAGTATTTT.

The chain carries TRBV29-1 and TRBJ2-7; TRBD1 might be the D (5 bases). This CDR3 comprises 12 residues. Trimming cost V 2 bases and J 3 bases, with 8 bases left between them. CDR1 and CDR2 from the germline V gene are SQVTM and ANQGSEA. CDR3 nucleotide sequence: TGCAGCGTTGAATCCACAGGCTACGAGCAGTACTTC. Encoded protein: CSVESTGYEQYF.

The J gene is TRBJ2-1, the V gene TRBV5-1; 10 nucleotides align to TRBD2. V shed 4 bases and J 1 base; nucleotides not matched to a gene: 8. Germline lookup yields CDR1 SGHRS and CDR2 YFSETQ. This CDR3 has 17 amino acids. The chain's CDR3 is CASSPYPGLASYNEQFF. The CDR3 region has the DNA TGCGCCAGCAGCCCATATCCGGGACTAGCGTCCTACAATGAGCAGTTCTTC.